These T cell receptor beta chains were read from a single sample in a study of blood T cell repertoires in COVID-19. Data came from immunoSEQ multiplex PCR; TCRdb stores just in-frame clones and leaves some out. The repertoire holds 210,000 or so clones, with around four fifths as singletons. Material: peripheral blood. The receptor source for this set is an elderly woman with active or convalescent COVID-19. CDR3s include the opening cysteine and the closing phenylalanine or tryptophan. Clone size is given for some rows only: seen once, a few or many times, or a class if the clone is expanded.

-,TRBV28,TRBJ1-6,CASSGLASYNSPLHF
-,TRBV28,TRBJ2-7,CASSSHSGGGADEQYF
-,TRBV28,TRBJ2-5,CASSRRKGLGETQYF
few,TRBV13,TRBJ2-7,CASSTALEGYEQYF
-,TRBV19,TRBJ2-3,CASSMMGTSGGDTQYF
few,TRBV7-3,TRBJ2-2,CASSQGGNTGELFF
-,TRBV7-9,TRBJ2-3,CASTGGGGDTQYF
-,TRBV7-3,TRBJ2-7,CASSSAGGLFYEQYF
-,TRBV28,TRBJ2-1,CASSLGSGGPYNEQFF
-,TRBV7-2,TRBJ1-6,CASSLDFYSYNSPLHF
-,TRBV29-1,TRBJ1-1,CSASLPGRGNTEAFF
-,TRBV2,TRBJ1-2,CASTRGQANYGYTF
once,TRBV18,TRBJ2-1,CASSPTGLALYNEQFF
-,TRBV27,TRBJ1-1,CASSDRTFTEAFF
few,TRBV7-6,TRBJ2-5,CASSLVQGPGETQYF
-,TRBV29-1,TRBJ1-2,CSVLGQNYGYTF
few,TRBV3-1/TRBV3-2,TRBJ2-7,CASSQGQASYEQYF
-,TRBV10-3,TRBJ2-7,CAISEPNEGPRGEQYF
-,TRBV7-2,TRBJ2-5,CASSLEGGETQYF
-,TRBV18,TRBJ2-3,CASSPLVRVGGRTQYF
medium-sized,TRBV6-6,TRBJ1-6,CASSLRDRSLMSSYNSPLHF
-,TRBV28,TRBJ2-7,CASSLTRGADAYEQYF
-,TRBV7-3,TRBJ1-2,CASSFKGGYGYTF
-,TRBV12-3/TRBV12-4,TRBJ1-1,CASSRQGNTEAFF
once,TRBV5-1,TRBJ1-2,CASSSTVLYGYTF
-,TRBV28,TRBJ2-7,CASSFHLALLTYEQYF
-,TRBV2,TRBJ2-1,CASSTDSRGGEQFF
-,TRBV11-2,TRBJ1-2,CASSTGTKVGGYGYTF
-,TRBV9,TRBJ1-2,CASSVQGAFSYGYTF
-,TRBV4-1,TRBJ2-7,CASSQLGAPNFYEQYF
once,TRBV29-1,TRBJ1-5,CSVGWQGTNQPQHF
once,TRBV14,TRBJ1-6,CASRNRQGPNSPLHF
-,TRBV30,TRBJ1-3,CALNRDNSGNTIYF
-,TRBV9,TRBJ2-1,CASRPGLAGDNEQFF
-,TRBV3-1/TRBV3-2,TRBJ2-2,CASSLGQGNTGELFF
-,TRBV4-1,TRBJ2-7,CASSQDWGGQPYEQYF
once,TRBV7-3,TRBJ1-2,CASSSRQGGGYTF
-,TRBV3-1/TRBV3-2,TRBJ2-7,CASSHLAGGPQAHEQYF
-,TRBV19,TRBJ1-5,CASSIVGQGSQPQHF
-,TRBV20-1,TRBJ2-1,CSGRGNEQFF
-,TRBV18,TRBJ2-7,CASSARAYEQYF